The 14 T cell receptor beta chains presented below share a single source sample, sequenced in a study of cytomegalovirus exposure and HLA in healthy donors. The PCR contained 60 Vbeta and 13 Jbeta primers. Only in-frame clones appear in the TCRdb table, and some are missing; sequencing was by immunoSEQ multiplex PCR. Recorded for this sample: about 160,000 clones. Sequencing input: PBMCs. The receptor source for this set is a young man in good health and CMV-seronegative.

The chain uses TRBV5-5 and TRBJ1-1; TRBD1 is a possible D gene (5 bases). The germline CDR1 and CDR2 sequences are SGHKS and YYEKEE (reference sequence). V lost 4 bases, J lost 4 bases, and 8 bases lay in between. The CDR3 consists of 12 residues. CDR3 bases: TGTGCCAGCAGCCTGCAGGGCACTGAAGCTTTCTTT. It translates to CASSLQGTEAFF.

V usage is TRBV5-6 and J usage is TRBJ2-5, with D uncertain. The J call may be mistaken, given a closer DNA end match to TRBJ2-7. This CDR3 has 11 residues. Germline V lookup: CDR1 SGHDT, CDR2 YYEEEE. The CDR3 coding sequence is TGTGCCAGCAGCTCCGCTTACGAGCAGTACTTC. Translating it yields CASSSAYEQYF.

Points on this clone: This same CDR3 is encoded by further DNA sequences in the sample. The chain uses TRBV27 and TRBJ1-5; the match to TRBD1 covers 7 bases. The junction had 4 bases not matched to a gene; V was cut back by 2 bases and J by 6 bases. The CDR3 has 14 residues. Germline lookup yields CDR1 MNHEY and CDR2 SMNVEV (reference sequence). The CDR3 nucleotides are TGTGCCAGCAGTTTAGACAGGGTGGGTCAGCCCCAGCATTTT. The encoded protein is CASSLDRVGQPQHF.

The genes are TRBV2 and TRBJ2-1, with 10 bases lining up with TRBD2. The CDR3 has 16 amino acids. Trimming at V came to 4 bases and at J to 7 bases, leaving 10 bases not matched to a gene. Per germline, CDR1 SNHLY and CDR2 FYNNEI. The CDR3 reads CASSGPPSGSSNEQFF. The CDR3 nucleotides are TGTGCCAGCAGTGGCCCCCCTAGCGGGAGTTCGAATGAGCAGTTCTTC.

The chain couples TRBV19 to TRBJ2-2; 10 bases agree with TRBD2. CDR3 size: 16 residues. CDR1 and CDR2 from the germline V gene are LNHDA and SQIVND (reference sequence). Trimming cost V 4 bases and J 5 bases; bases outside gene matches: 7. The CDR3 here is CASSRSGRAGTGELFF. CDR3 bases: TGTGCCAGTAGTAGAAGCGGGAGGGCCGGTACCGGGGAGCTGTTTTTT.

The CDR3 here is CASSPPEDEQFF. The CDR3 DNA reads as TGTGCCAGCAGCCCCCCCGAGGATGAGCAGTTCTTC. The chain carries TRBV7-8 and TRBJ2-1; D remains ambiguous. Germline assignment: CDR1 SGHVS and CDR2 FQNEAQ. Trimming removed 5 bases at V and 8 bases at J, with 10 bases between. The CDR3 length is 12 residues. Full variable domain (missing parts from reference TRBV7-8 and TRBJ2-1): GAGVSQSPRYKVAKRGQDVALRCDPISGHVSLFWYQQALGQGPEFLTYFQNEAQLDKSGLPSDRFFAERPEGSVSTLKIQRTQQEDSAVYLCASSPPEDEQFFGPGTRLTVL.

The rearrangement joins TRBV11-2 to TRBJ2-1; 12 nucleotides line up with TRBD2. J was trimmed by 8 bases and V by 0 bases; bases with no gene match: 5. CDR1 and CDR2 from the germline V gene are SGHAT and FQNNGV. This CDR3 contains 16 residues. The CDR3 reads CASSLEASGRGYEQFF. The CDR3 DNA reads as TGTGCCAGCAGCTTAGAGGCTAGCGGGAGGGGGTATGAGCAGTTCTTC. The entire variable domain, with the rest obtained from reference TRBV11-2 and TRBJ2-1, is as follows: EAGVAQSPRYKIIEKRQSVAFWCNPISGHATLYWYQQILGQGPKLLIQFQNNGVVDDSQLPKDRFSAERLKGVDSTLKIQPAKLEDSAVYLCASSLEASGRGYEQFFGPGTRLTVL.

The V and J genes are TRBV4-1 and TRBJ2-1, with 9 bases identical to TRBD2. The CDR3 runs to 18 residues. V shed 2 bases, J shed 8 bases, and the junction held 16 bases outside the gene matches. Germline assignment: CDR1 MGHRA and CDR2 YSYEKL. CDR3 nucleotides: TGCGCCAGCAGCCAACCTCCCCTGGGGCGGGAGGGCCGGGATGAGCAGTTCTTC. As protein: CASSQPPLGREGRDEQFF.

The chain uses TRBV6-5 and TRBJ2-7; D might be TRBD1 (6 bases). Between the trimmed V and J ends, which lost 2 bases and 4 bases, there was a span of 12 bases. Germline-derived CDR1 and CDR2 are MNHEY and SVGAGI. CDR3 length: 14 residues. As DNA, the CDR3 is TGTGCCAGCAGTTACGGGGGCCTGGGGTACGAGCAGTACTTC. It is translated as CASSYGGLGYEQYF.

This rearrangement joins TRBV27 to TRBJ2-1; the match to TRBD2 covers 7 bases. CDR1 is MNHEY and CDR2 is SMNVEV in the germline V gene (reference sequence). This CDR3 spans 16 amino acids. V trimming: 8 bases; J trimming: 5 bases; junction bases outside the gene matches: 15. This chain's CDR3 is CASRTRAGDPHNEQFF. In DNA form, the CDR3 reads TGTGCCAGCCGTACTCGGGCGGGAGATCCCCACAATGAGCAGTTCTTC.

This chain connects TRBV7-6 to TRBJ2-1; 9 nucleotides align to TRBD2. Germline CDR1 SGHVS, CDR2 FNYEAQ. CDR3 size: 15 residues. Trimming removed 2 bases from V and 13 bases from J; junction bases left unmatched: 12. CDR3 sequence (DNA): TGTGCCAGCAGCTTAAACACGGTGGCGGGAGGGGAACAGTTCTTC. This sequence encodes CASSLNTVAGGEQFF.

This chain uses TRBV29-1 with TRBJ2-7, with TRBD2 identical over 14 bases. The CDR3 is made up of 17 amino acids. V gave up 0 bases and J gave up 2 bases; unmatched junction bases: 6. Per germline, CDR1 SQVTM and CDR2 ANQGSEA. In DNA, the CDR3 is TGCAGCGTTGAAGATAGGAGACTAGCGGGAGGGCCCTACGAGCAGTACTTC. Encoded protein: CSVEDRRLAGGPYEQYF.

This CDR3 is CSAQRTGAGTGGPQYF. The CDR3 DNA reads as TGCAGCGCCCAGCGCACCGGGGCGGGAACAGGAGGTCCTCAGTACTTC. The rearrangement uses TRBV29-1 and TRBJ2-4, with D possibly TRBD2 on 6 matching bases. This CDR3 has 16 amino acids. Germline CDR1 SQVTM, CDR2 ANQGSEA. V lost 7 bases to trimming and J lost 12 bases, with 31 bases between them.

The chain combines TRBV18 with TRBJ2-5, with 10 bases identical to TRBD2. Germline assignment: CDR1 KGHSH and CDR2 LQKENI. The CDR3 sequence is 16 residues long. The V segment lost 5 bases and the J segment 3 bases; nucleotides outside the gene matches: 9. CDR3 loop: CASSYTGLATKETQYF. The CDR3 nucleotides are TGTGCCAGCTCATATACGGGACTAGCGACAAAAGAGACCCAGTACTTC.